This T cell receptor (beta chain) was recorded in a study of cytomegalovirus exposure and HLA in healthy donors. The germline V gene encodes CDR1 LNHDA and CDR2 SQIVND (reference sequence). The CDR3 sequence is 15 residues long. Trimming took 3 bases from V and 4 from J; bases not matched to a gene: 6. Measured with immunoSEQ multiplex PCR; TCRdb has only the in-frame clones, and not every one. The profile covers 100,000 to 150,000 clones, with about 94% appearing a single time and around 1.2% taken by the ten largest. The source of this sequence is a woman in her late teens or twenties in good health and CMV-seronegative. The V and J genes are TRBV19 and TRBJ1-5, with TRBD1 matching over 7 bases. The specimen sequenced was PBMCs. The CDR3, as DNA: TGTGCCAGTAGTATCAAGACAGGGTGGAATCAGCCCCAGCATTTT. Protein: CASSIKTGWNQPQHF.